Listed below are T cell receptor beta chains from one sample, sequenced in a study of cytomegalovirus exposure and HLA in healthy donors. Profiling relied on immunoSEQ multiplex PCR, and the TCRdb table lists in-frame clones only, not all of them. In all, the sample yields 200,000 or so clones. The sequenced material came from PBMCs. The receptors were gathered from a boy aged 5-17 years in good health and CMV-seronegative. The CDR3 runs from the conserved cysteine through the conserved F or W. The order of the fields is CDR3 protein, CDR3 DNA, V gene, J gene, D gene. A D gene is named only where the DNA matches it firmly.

CASSPLGGTSGFADTQYF	TGTGCCAGCAGCCCCCTCGGCGGGACTAGCGGGTTTGCAGATACGCAGTATTTT	TRBV11-2	TRBJ2-3	TRBD2
CASSYRGANTGELFF	TGTGCCAGCAGCTACAGGGGTGCGAACACCGGGGAGCTGTTTTTT	TRBV11-2	TRBJ2-2	TRBD1
CASSARRGVGQPQHF	TGTGCCAGCAGTGCCCGACGGGGGGTAGGACAGCCCCAGCATTTT	TRBV6-5	TRBJ1-5	-
CASSLGGGREETQYF	TGTGCCAGCAGCCTCGGTGGGGGGCGGGAGGAGACCCAGTACTTC	TRBV7-7	TRBJ2-5	-
CASRETGTGLGTEAFF	TGTGCCAGCAGAGAAACTGGGACAGGGCTGGGGACTGAAGCTTTCTTT	TRBV7-3	TRBJ1-1	TRBD1
CASNSYGSYEQYF	TGTGCCAGCAATTCCTATGGGAGCTACGAGCAGTACTTC	TRBV19	TRBJ2-7	-
CASSVNPSVSYYTF	TGTGCCAGCAGCGTAAACCCCTCAGTAAGTTACTACACCTTC	TRBV9	TRBJ1-2	-
CASSLGMSRTDTQYF	TGTGCCAGCAGCTTAGGCATGAGCCGCACAGATACGCAGTATTTT	TRBV7-2	TRBJ2-3	-
CASLEGNTIYF	TGTGCCAGCTTAGAGGGAAACACCATATATTTT	TRBV2	TRBJ1-3	-
CASSSGQRPYEQYF	TGTGCCAGCAGCTCGGGACAGAGACCCTACGAGCAGTACTTC	TRBV5-4	TRBJ2-7	TRBD1
CASGRQENTEAFF	TGTGCCAGCGGTAGACAGGAGAACACTGAAGCTTTCTTT	TRBV7-2	TRBJ1-1	-
CASSRGTTSYEQYF	TGTGCCAGCAGCCGGGGGACTACCTCCTACGAGCAGTACTTC	TRBV9	TRBJ2-7	TRBD2
CASSADYTDTQYF	TGTGCCAGCAGCGCAGACTACACAGATACGCAGTATTTT	TRBV7-3	TRBJ2-3	-
CAWDRGRAAYEQYF	TGTGCCTGGGACAGGGGGAGGGCGGCCTACGAGCAGTACTTC	TRBV30	TRBJ2-7	TRBD1
CASSAPRTGFMNTEAFF	TGTGCCAGCAGTGCCCCCAGGACGGGATTCATGAACACTGAAGCTTTCTTT	TRBV2	TRBJ1-1	-
CASSPPGGSGNTIYF	TGTGCCAGCTCACCTCCAGGGGGCTCTGGAAACACCATATATTTT	TRBV18	TRBJ1-3	TRBD1
CASSQENRPPYEQYF	TGCGCCAGCAGCCAAGAAAACAGGCCCCCCTACGAGCAGTACTTC	TRBV4-1	TRBJ2-7	-
CASSGERGSGTQYF	TGTGCCAGCAGCGGGGAGCGGGGGTCAGGGACGCAGTATTTT	TRBV21-1	TRBJ2-3	-
CASSPANTGELFF	TGTGCCAGCAGTCCCGCGAACACCGGGGAGCTGTTTTTT	TRBV25-1	TRBJ2-2	-
CASSQDRGPLNTGELFF	TGCGCCAGCAGCCAAGATCGCGGCCCCCTCAACACCGGGGAGCTGTTTTTT	TRBV4-1	TRBJ2-2	-
CAISRVEVNTEAFF	TGTGCCATCAGCAGGGTCGAGGTGAACACTGAAGCTTTCTTT	TRBV10-3	TRBJ1-1	-
CAISDQQGRYEQYF	TGTGCCATCAGTGACCAACAGGGGAGGTACGAGCAGTACTTC	TRBV10-3	TRBJ2-7	-
CASSDSGGTSQPQHF	TGTGCCAGCAGTGACTCAGGCGGGACTAGTCAGCCCCAGCATTTT	TRBV6-4	TRBJ1-5	-
CSGLTGVGTEAFF	TGCAGCGGATTGACGGGGGTTGGCACTGAAGCTTTCTTT	TRBV29-1	TRBJ1-1	-
CATHRGGSNQPQHF	TGTGCCACTCACAGGGGGGGTAGCAATCAGCCCCAGCATTTT	TRBV19	TRBJ1-5	TRBD1
CASSLAGRVSTDTQYF	TGTGCCAGCAGCTTAGCCGGGCGGGTTAGCACAGATACGCAGTATTTT	TRBV7-3	TRBJ2-3	-
CSVVNSSTGELFF	TGCAGCGTTGTTAATTCCAGCACCGGGGAGCTGTTTTTT	TRBV29-1	TRBJ2-2	-
CASSAYIPGLAGGNEQFF	TGTGCCAGTAGTGCCTACATCCCGGGACTAGCGGGGGGGAATGAGCAGTTCTTC	TRBV19	TRBJ2-1	TRBD2
CASSGLAGLETQYF	TGTGCCAGCAGCGGACTAGCGGGGCTAGAGACCCAGTACTTC	TRBV5-6	TRBJ2-5	TRBD2
CASSHTDDSPRDNEKLFF	TGTGCCAGCAGCCATACGGACGATTCACCCCGGGATAATGAAAAACTGTTTTTT	TRBV4-2	TRBJ1-4	-
CASSPSVSRGNNSPLHF	TGCGCCAGCAGTCCTTCTGTGTCCAGGGGCAATAATTCACCCCTCCACTTT	TRBV5-1	TRBJ1-6	-
CASSYSGGEQFF	TGTGCCAGCAGTTACTCGGGCGGGGAGCAGTTCTTC	TRBV6-5	TRBJ2-1	-
CASSTGTTTGELFF	TGTGCCAGCAGTACCGGGACTACAACCGGGGAGCTGTTTTTT	TRBV2	TRBJ2-2	TRBD2
CASSSYGARSTDTQYF	TGTGCCAGCTCATCGTATGGGGCAAGAAGCACAGATACGCAGTATTTT	TRBV18	TRBJ2-3	-
CASSPERSGANVLTF	TGCGCCAGCAGCCCGGAGAGATCTGGGGCCAACGTCCTGACTTTC	TRBV5-1	TRBJ2-6	-